These 29 T cell receptor beta chains originate from one sample sequenced in a study of blood T cells in healthy people across ages. Alongside a J-beta primer mix, a sample-barcoded 5' primer served in a second PCR lasting roughly 6 to 11 cycles. TCRdb ran MiXCR on the 5' RACE reads and lists one entry per CDR3 protein. The data contain about 690,000 distinct CDR3 sequences, around 43% of them singletons. Sequences were obtained from blood. Receptors originate from a man older than 75 in good health.

In its sample, this clonotype was seen a few times. The CDR3 nucleotides read TGTGCCAGTAGTCCAAGGGTCGCGGGGGGGGCAGATACGCAGTATTTT. The encoded protein is CASSPRVAGGADTQYF. V is TRBV19 and J is TRBJ2-3; 9 bases are a match to TRBD2. V shed 5 bases, J shed 4 bases, and the junction held 10 bases outside the gene matches. The CDR3 extends over 16 amino acids. Germline V gene data show CDR1 as LNHDA and CDR2 as SQIVND (reference sequence). The variable domain in full, completed from reference TRBV19 and TRBJ2-3, reads DGGITQSPKYLFRKEGQNVTLSCEQNLNHDAMYWYRQDPGQGLRLIYYSQIVNDFQKGDIAEGYSVSREKKESFPLTVTSAQKNPTAFYLCASSPRVAGGADTQYFGPGTRLTVL.

The chain joins TRBV25-1 to TRBJ2-5; TRBD2 matches 8 bases. V gave up 6 bases and J gave up 11 bases; unmatched junction bases: 17. The germline gives CDR1 MGHDK, CDR2 SYGVNS. The length of the CDR3 is 15 residues. The CDR3 DNA reads as TGTGCCAGCAGCCCGGGCGGCGGGGGGAAGTGTGAGCAGTACTTC. It specifies CASSPGGGGKCEQYF.

Worth noting for this clonotype: One junction end disagrees with the germline gene, perhaps due to a read error. V is TRBV7-8 and J is TRBJ2-3, with D possibly TRBD2 on 5 matching bases. Germline V gene lookup returns CDR1 SGHVS and CDR2 FQNEAQ. The CDR3 covers 14 residues. CDR3 nucleotide sequence: TGTGCCAGCAGCCCCACAGAGGGCACGGATACGCAGTATTTT. Its translation: CASSPTEGTDTQYF.

This chain links TRBV5-1 with TRBJ2-4; 7 bases fit TRBD1. With the DNA end fitting TRBJ2-7 better, the J assignment may be wrong. The CDR3 is 12 amino acids. Germline V gene data show CDR1 as SGHRS and CDR2 as YFSETQ. CDR3 sequence: CASSFTGVEQYF. In nucleotides, the CDR3 is TGCGCCAGCAGCTTCACAGGGGTCGAGCAGTACTTC.

With respect to this clonotype: This sequence may be a read error, since a much larger clone differs from it by one base. The rearrangement joins TRBV20-1 to TRBJ2-7, with TRBD2 matching over 13 bases. CDR1 is DFQATT, CDR2 SNEGSKA, per germline (reference sequence). The V and J ends lost 3 bases and 7 bases, in that order; junction bases with no gene match: 12. The CDR3 runs to 16 residues. The CDR3 here is CSARRTSGSLDNEQYF. CDR3 bases: TGCAGTGCTAGGCGGACTAGCGGGAGTCTAGACAATGAGCAGTACTTC.

V usage is TRBV9 and J usage is TRBJ2-3, with 9 bases that match TRBD2. V gave up 3 bases and J gave up 1 base; unmatched junction bases: 6. Germline V gene lookup returns CDR1 SGDLS and CDR2 YYNGEE. This CDR3 is built from 16 residues. The CDR3 DNA sequence: TGTGCCAGCAGCGCAGATAGCGGGGGAGGCACAGATACGCAGTATTTT. Amino acids: CASSADSGGGTDTQYF. Full variable domain (missing parts from reference TRBV9 and TRBJ2-3): DSGVTQTPKHLITATGQRVTLRCSPRSGDLSVYWYQQSLDQGLQFLIQYYNGEERAKGNILERFSAQQFPDLHSELNLSSLELGDSALYFCASSADSGGGTDTQYFGPGTRLTVL.

This clonotype was counted many times. The rearrangement joins TRBV21-1 to TRBJ2-6. TRBV21-1 is flagged as a pseudogene. The CDR3 totals 15 residues. The CDR3 bases are TGTGCCAGCAGCAAAGCGGACTCTGGGGCCAACGTCCTGACTTTC. It specifies CASSKADSGANVLTF.

This clonotype appeared a few times. The V and J genes are TRBV7-2 and TRBJ2-7; 8 bases agree with TRBD2. Trimming cost V 6 bases and J 3 bases; bases outside gene matches: 7. The CDR3 spans 14 residues. Germline CDR1 SGHTA, CDR2 FQGNSA. CDR3 nucleotides: TGTGCCAGCAGGCCCCCGGGACTAGACTACGAGCAGTACTTC. This encodes CASRPPGLDYEQYF.

The sample holds one count of this clonotype. The V and J genes are TRBV29-1 and TRBJ2-2; D gene unclear. Germline values: CDR1 SQVTM, CDR2 ANQGSEA. V was pared by 0 bases and J by 1 base, with 9 bases between. The CDR3 consists of 15 residues. CDR3 sequence reads: CSVEEGNKNTGELFF. The CDR3 DNA reads as TGCAGCGTTGAAGAGGGGAACAAGAACACCGGGGAGCTGTTTTTT.

There are a few counts of this clonotype. The chain carries TRBV6-2 or TRBV6-3 and TRBJ2-1, with 11 bases that match TRBD2. The CDR3 consists of 16 residues. V gave up 5 bases and J gave up 6 bases; unmatched junction bases: 9. Germline CDR1 and CDR2: MNHEY and SVGEGT. CDR3: CASSAFLAGGTNEQFF. DNA of the CDR3: TGTGCCAGCAGTGCTTTCCTAGCGGGAGGAACCAATGAGCAGTTCTTC.

This chain connects TRBV4-3 to TRBJ1-1, with D unresolved. The CDR3 runs 13 residues. V was pared by 3 bases and J by 1 base, with 6 bases between. The germline V gene encodes CDR1 LGHNA and CDR2 YSLEER. The CDR3 loop reads CASSQGKNTEAFF. The CDR3 DNA is TGCGCCAGCAGCCAGGGTAAGAACACTGAAGCTTTCTTT.

The chain combines TRBV28 with TRBJ2-5, with no clear D. Looked up from germline, CDR1 is MDHEN and CDR2 is SYDVKM. The CDR3 consists of 13 residues. V was clipped by 5 bases and J by 5 bases, with 12 bases between them. This CDR3 reads CASSVQVGETQYF. CDR3 DNA: TGTGCCAGCAGTGTTCAGGTTGGGGAGACCCAGTACTTC.

This clonotype was counted between two and nine times. V and J are TRBV20-1 and TRBJ2-3, with 9 bases matching TRBD1. Per the germline V gene, CDR1 is DFQATT and CDR2 is SNEGSKA (reference sequence). V lost 5 bases, J lost 6 bases, and 18 bases stayed unmatched. The length of the CDR3 is 17 residues. CDR3 sequence (DNA): TGCAGTGCTCGCGTTGGACAGGGGCCCCGTACAGGTGATACGCAGTATTTT. Protein sequence: CSARVGQGPRTGDTQYF.

This clonotype was seen at least ten times. One end of the junction does not line up with germline, which may come from a read error. The chain links TRBV28 to TRBJ2-7; 8 bases fit TRBD1. This CDR3 is built from 14 residues. CDR1 MDHEN and CDR2 SYDVKM come from the germline V gene. CDR3 nucleotide sequence: TGCGCCAGCAGCAGGCCAGGGGGCCCCTACGAGCAGTACTTC. Translating gives CASSRPGGPYEQYF.

This clonotype occurred a few times. This sequence joins TRBV6-2 or TRBV6-3 and TRBJ2-5, with D tentatively TRBD2 (6 bases). The J call may be wrong; the DNA end is better matched by TRBJ2-4. From germline, CDR1 is MNHEY and CDR2 SVGEGT. This CDR3 has 16 residues. CDR3 in DNA: TGTGCCAGCAGTTCCTTGGCGGGATGGGGCAAAAACATTCAGTACTTC. Its translation: CASSSLAGWGKNIQYF.

Worth noting for this clonotype: A much bigger clone sits one base away, suggesting this may be a read error. The V and J genes are TRBV28 and TRBJ1-6; possibly TRBD1 for D (6 bases). CDR3 size: 14 residues. Germline V gives CDR1 MDHEN, CDR2 SYDVKM. The CDR3, as DNA: TGTGCCAGCAGACCGGACAGAAATAATTCACCCCCCCACTTT. Protein sequence: CASRPDRNNSPPHF.

This chain joins TRBV6-2 or TRBV6-3 and TRBJ2-6; TRBD2 might be the D (5 bases). The CDR3 has 14 amino acids. Germline CDR1 is MNHEY and CDR2 is SVGEGT. V lost 6 bases to trimming and J lost 6 bases, with 12 bases between them. Here the CDR3 DNA reads TGTGCCAGCAGGGATTTCGGGGAGGCCAACGTCCTGACTTTC. It is translated as CASRDFGEANVLTF.

V and J are TRBV6-2 or TRBV6-3 and TRBJ2-7; D perhaps matches TRBD2 (6 bases). The CDR3 has 15 residues. Germline V lookup: CDR1 MNHEY, CDR2 SVGEGT. V was clipped by 6 bases and J by 6 bases, with 21 bases between them. This chain's CDR3 is CASREEERRGFEQYF. DNA of the CDR3: TGTGCCAGCAGGGAAGAGGAAAGGCGGGGATTCGAGCAGTACTTC.

This clonotype was seen only a few times. This chain links TRBV7-9 with TRBJ1-6; 7 bases are shared with TRBD1. Germline values: CDR1 SEHNR, CDR2 FQNEAQ (reference sequence). The CDR3 totals 14 residues. The V gene end was trimmed by 5 bases and the J gene end by 6 bases; junction bases not matched to a gene: 4. CDR3 residues: CASSIRDSNSPLHF. The CDR3 DNA follows: TGTGCCAGCAGCATCCGGGACAGTAATTCACCCCTCCACTTT. Drawing the rest from reference TRBV7-9 and TRBJ1-6, the complete variable domain is DTGVSQNPRHKITKRGQNVTFRCDPISEHNRLYWYRQTLGQGPEFLTYFQNEAQLEKSRLLSDRFSAERPKGSFSTLEIQRTEQGDSAMYLCASSIRDSNSPLHFGNGTRLTVT.

This clonotype was found many times. V is TRBV11-2 and J is TRBJ1-2, with 8 bases that match TRBD1. CDR1 and CDR2 from the germline V gene are SGHAT and FQNNGV. J lost 6 bases, V lost 2 bases, and 8 bases had no gene match. The CDR3 loop spans 15 amino acids. The CDR3 nucleotides read TGTGCCAGCAGCTTAACCAGGGGGCTCTCGGATGGCTACACCTTC. Residues: CASSLTRGLSDGYTF.

This clonotype was seen a handful of times. The chain employs TRBV20-1 and TRBJ2-1, with D maybe TRBD2 (7 bases). The germline V gene has CDR1 DFQATT and CDR2 SNEGSKA (reference sequence). This CDR3 region has 14 residues. Deletions cut 4 bases from V and 2 bases from J, with 12 bases between. CDR3 amino acids: CSANEGGAYNEQFF. The CDR3 nucleotides are TGCAGTGCTAACGAGGGGGGGGCCTACAATGAGCAGTTCTTC.

This chain connects TRBV7-6 to TRBJ2-5; D is tentatively TRBD1 or TRBD2 (6 bases each). CDR1 and CDR2 from the germline V gene are SGHVS and FNYEAQ. This CDR3 is 13 amino acids long. V was shortened by 10 bases and J by 11 bases, with 23 bases between the two germline ends. The CDR3 loop is CATSRGVGNEQYF. DNA for the CDR3: TGTGCCACCTCAAGGGGGGTGGGCAATGAGCAGTACTTC.

V usage is TRBV7-2 and J usage is TRBJ1-2; maybe TRBD1 (5 bases). The CDR3 has 13 amino acids. V gave up 2 bases and J gave up 8 bases, with 12 bases separating them. CDR1 is SGHTA and CDR2 is FQGNSA in the germline V gene. This CDR3 is CASSLRGVEGYTF. The CDR3 coding sequence is TGTGCCAGCAGCTTAAGAGGGGTCGAAGGCTACACCTTC.

The CDR3 bases are TGCAGTGCTCTACGGACTAGCGGGGGGGTTGAGCAGTTCTTC. It encodes CSALRTSGGVEQFF. The V gene is TRBV20-1, the J gene TRBJ2-1; 15 bases map to TRBD2. The CDR3 is made up of 14 amino acids. Trimming removed 5 bases from V and 9 bases from J; junction bases left unmatched: 5. Germline V gene lookup returns CDR1 DFQATT and CDR2 SNEGSKA (reference sequence).

This chain links TRBV5-5 with TRBJ2-1; possibly TRBD2 for D (6 bases). CDR3 length equals 15 residues. V was clipped by 0 bases and J by 7 bases, with 14 bases between them. Germline assignment: CDR1 SGHKS and CDR2 YYEKEE (reference sequence). CDR3: CASSLAGGMENEQFF. CDR3 nucleotides: TGTGCCAGCAGCTTGGCTGGCGGGATGGAGAATGAGCAGTTCTTC.

This clonotype turned up a few times. J is TRBJ2-2 and V is TRBV7-2, with unresolved D. Looked up from germline, CDR1 is SGHTA and CDR2 is FQGNSA. Deletions cut 1 base from V and 0 bases from J, with 6 bases between. The CDR3 is 15 residues long. The CDR3 bases are TGTGCCAGCAGCTTAGGTACCTCGAACACCGGGGAGCTGTTTTTT. Its translation: CASSLGTSNTGELFF.

This clonotype was seen only a few times. The chain couples TRBV9 to TRBJ2-7; D gene uncertain. CDR1 is SGDLS, CDR2 YYNGEE, per germline. With 4 bases removed from V and 5 bases from J, the gap between germline ends came to 22 bases. The CDR3 spans 16 residues. As DNA, the CDR3 is TGTGCCAGCAGCCCCCAACCACTACCTGTGAGGAACGAGCAGTACTTC. This gives the protein CASSPQPLPVRNEQYF. The complete variable domain, with remaining parts taken from reference TRBV9 and TRBJ2-7, reads DSGVTQTPKHLITATGQRVTLRCSPRSGDLSVYWYQQSLDQGLQFLIQYYNGEERAKGNILERFSAQQFPDLHSELNLSSLELGDSALYFCASSPQPLPVRNEQYFGPGTRLTVT.

This rearrangement joins TRBV10-2 to TRBJ2-6, with D unclear. The CDR3 sequence is 16 residues long. Germline CDR1 WSHSY, CDR2 SAAADI. Trimming removed 0 bases from V and 2 bases from J, with 8 bases in between. The CDR3 here is CASSESALPGANVLTF. The CDR3 DNA reads TGCGCCAGCAGTGAGTCGGCCCTACCTGGGGCCAACGTCCTGACTTTC.

On this clonotype: One end of the junction is discordant with germline, which a read error may explain. The chain joins TRBV3-1 to TRBJ1-6, with D unclear. CDR1 is LGHDT and CDR2 is YNNKEL in the germline V gene (reference sequence). CDR3 length: 13 residues. The CDR3 spells CASSRGRGSPLHF. For the CDR3, the DNA is TGTGCCAGTAGCCGAGGCCGCGGTTCACCCCTCCACTTT.